The next 20 T cell receptor beta chains were all read from a single sample in a study of response to subunit inactivated influenza vaccine. Via MiXCR, TCRdb re-called the RT-PCR reads, giving one row per CDR3 protein. This sample has around 150,000 distinct CDR3 sequences, with roughly 11% found just once. This material consisted of non-naive T cells sorted from PBMCs, taken about 6 weeks after vaccination. Every receptor here comes from a man in his fifties who received an inactivated influenza vaccine.

This clonotype has only a few counts. The CDR3 coding sequence is TGTGCCAGCAGTTTTAGTGGAGCAGGGGGCTATGGCTACACCTTC. It is translated as CASSFSGAGGYGYTF. The V call is TRBV12-3 or TRBV12-4, the J call TRBJ1-2, with 7 bases identical to TRBD1. The V and J ends lost 3 bases and 4 bases, in that order; junction bases with no gene match: 8. There are 15 residues in the CDR3.

The rearrangement links TRBV3-1 to TRBJ2-1; D unresolved. The CDR3 is 15 amino acids. The V end was cut by 0 bases, the J end by 0 bases, with 6 bases between. Germline CDR1 is LGHDT and CDR2 is YNNKEL (reference sequence). CDR3 nucleotides: TGTGCCAGCAGCCAAGAAGTGGGCTCCTACAATGAGCAGTTCTTC. Translating it yields CASSQEVGSYNEQFF.

In its sample, this clonotype was seen a few times. The chain employs TRBV30 and TRBJ2-7; D gene uncertain. The V gene's germline CDR1 is GTSNPN and CDR2 SVGIG (reference sequence). The CDR3 is made up of 12 amino acids. V lost 1 base to trimming and J lost 0 bases, with 4 bases between them. CDR3 sequence: CAWSDSSYEQYF. In nucleotides, the CDR3 is TGTGCCTGGAGTGACAGCTCCTACGAGCAGTACTTC.

A note on this clonotype: At one boundary the junction diverges from the germline segment, which might be a read error. The chain is built from TRBV5-6 and TRBJ2-7, with unresolved D. The germline V gene encodes CDR1 SGHDT and CDR2 YYEEEE. This CDR3 is 12 amino acids long. The DNA for the CDR3 is TGTGCCAGCAGCTTGGATCGGCGGATCGCGGACTTC. Its protein product is CASSLDRRIADF.

This clonotype was recorded many times. The gene calls are TRBV11-2 and TRBJ2-5; 7 bases line up with TRBD2. Looked up from germline, CDR1 is SGHAT and CDR2 is FQNNGV. CDR3 size: 16 residues. J gave up 0 bases and V 5 bases, and 9 bases lay outside the gene matches. The CDR3 sequence: CASSPAGTTNQETQYF. CDR3 bases: TGTGCCAGCAGCCCTGCCGGGACTACGAACCAAGAGACCCAGTACTTC.

This clonotype showed up just a few times. The chain joins TRBV20-1 to TRBJ2-3; TRBD2 is a possible D gene (5 bases). The CDR3 totals 13 residues. V dropped 0 bases and J dropped 6 bases, with 10 bases sitting between them. The germline gives CDR1 DFQATT, CDR2 SNEGSKA (reference sequence). CDR3 nucleotides: TGCAGTGCTAGAGAACCACTAGAGGATACGCAGTATTTT. Translated, it gives CSAREPLEDTQYF.

The chain is built from TRBV15 and TRBJ2-7, with D perhaps matching TRBD1 (6 bases). Trimming took 0 bases from V and 7 from J, leaving 13 bases between them. There are 14 residues in the CDR3. Germline CDR1 LNHNV, CDR2 YYDKDF (reference sequence). In nucleotides, the CDR3 is TGTGCCACCAGCAGAGAGGGCAGGGGACGGGAGCAGTACTTC. This sequence encodes CATSREGRGREQYF.

This chain joins TRBV28 and TRBJ1-1, with D unclear. V lost 1 base and J lost 1, with 13 bases in between. CDR3 length equals 16 residues. Germline CDR1 MDHEN, CDR2 SYDVKM. The CDR3 is CASSLLFRGWNTEAFF. DNA of the CDR3: TGTGCCAGCAGTTTATTGTTTAGAGGGTGGAACACTGAAGCTTTCTTT.

This clonotype was picked up many times. The gene calls are TRBV5-6 and TRBJ2-1, with TRBD2 matching over 11 bases. The CDR3 is made up of 16 amino acids. CDR1 is SGHDT and CDR2 is YYEEEE in the germline V gene. Unmatched junction bases numbered 9, after V lost 3 bases and J lost 7 bases. The CDR3, as DNA: TGTGCCAGCAGCTGGGCGACTAGCGGGATTATAAATGAGCAGTTCTTC. Protein product: CASSWATSGIINEQFF.

This clonotype has a handful of counts. V gene TRBV6-5 combines with J gene TRBJ1-2, with 7 bases aligning to TRBD1. The CDR3 has 12 amino acids. Germline trimming cut 8 bases from V and 3 bases from J; bases unmatched to any gene: 3. The germline CDR1 and CDR2 sequences are MNHEY and SVGAGI. The CDR3 DNA sequence: TGTGCCAGCGCTCAGGGGGACTATGGCTACACCTTC. This encodes CASAQGDYGYTF.

This clonotype was seen more than once but under ten times. The chain combines TRBV18 with TRBJ2-4, with D uncertain. This CDR3 is 14 amino acids long. The germline V and J ends were trimmed by 3 bases and 1 base, with 7 bases remaining between them. Germline CDR1 KGHSH, CDR2 LQKENI. In DNA, the CDR3 is TGTGCCAGCTCACCCGGACGGGCCAAAAACATTCAGTACTTC. It yields the protein CASSPGRAKNIQYF.

The chain combines TRBV20-1 with TRBJ1-5; 9 bases line up with TRBD1. The CDR3 contains 16 residues. V lost 1 base to trimming and J lost 3 bases; unmatched junction nucleotides: 7. Germline V gene sequence: CDR1 DFQATT, CDR2 SNEGSKA (reference sequence). The CDR3 DNA is TGCAGTGCTAGAGGGGGACAGGGTGGAGTCAATCAGCCCCAGCATTTT. This codes for CSARGGQGGVNQPQHF.

This clonotype occurred a few times. This sequence joins TRBV30 and TRBJ1-1, with TRBD1 matching over 8 bases. The germline V gene encodes CDR1 GTSNPN and CDR2 SVGIG (reference sequence). V was pared by 3 bases and J by 5 bases, with 5 bases of the junction left unmatched. CDR3 length equals 13 residues. The chain's CDR3 is CAWSAGTGTEAFF. DNA of the CDR3: TGTGCCTGGAGCGCCGGGACAGGAACTGAAGCTTTCTTT.

This clonotype was seen more than once but under ten times. CDR3 amino acids: CASSLDRGVQETQYF. Written as DNA, the CDR3 is TGTGCCAGCTCTCTAGACCGGGGGGTTCAAGAGACCCAGTACTTC. The V gene is TRBV18, the J gene TRBJ2-5, with 7 bases identical to TRBD2. V shed 6 bases and J 2 bases; nucleotides not matched to a gene: 9. In germline, CDR1 is KGHSH, CDR2 LQKENI. This CDR3 contains 15 residues.

This clonotype appeared a few times. The gene calls are TRBV20-1 and TRBJ2-6; TRBD2 agrees at 11 bases. This CDR3 is built from 16 residues. The V and J ends lost 6 bases and 3 bases, in that order; junction bases with no gene match: 7. CDR1 and CDR2 (germline): DFQATT, SNEGSKA (reference sequence). The CDR3 protein is CSASTSGRSGANVLTF. The CDR3, as DNA: TGCAGTGCCAGTACTAGCGGGAGAAGTGGGGCCAACGTCCTGACTTTC.

This clonotype was found many times. The V gene is TRBV5-6, the J gene TRBJ1-5, with unresolved D. Between the trimmed V and J ends, which lost 2 bases and 6 bases, there was a span of 15 bases. The length of the CDR3 is 15 residues. CDR1 and CDR2 (germline): SGHDT, YYEEEE. CDR3 sequence: CASSLFGSTIQPQHF. Written as DNA, the CDR3 is TGTGCCAGCAGCTTATTCGGTTCCACAATTCAGCCCCAGCATTTT.

This clonotype was recorded at least ten times. Germline is not matched at one junction end, which may reflect a read error. The rearrangement links TRBV7-9 to TRBJ2-3; D is unclear. The germline V gene has CDR1 SEHNR and CDR2 FQNEAQ (reference sequence). The CDR3 contains 12 residues. This chain's CDR3 is CASRIDSPWMHF. The CDR3, as DNA: TGTGCCAGCAGGATTGACTCCCCATGGATGCATTTT.

There are a few counts of this clonotype. This sequence joins TRBV20-1 and TRBJ1-5; no reliable D call. This CDR3 is 12 amino acids long. Germline CDR1 and CDR2: DFQATT and SNEGSKA (reference sequence). Trimming removed 1 base from V and 9 bases from J, with 10 bases in between. CDR3 coding DNA: TGCAGTGCTAGAGTTTCTTTGGGGCCCCAGCATTTT. Encoded protein: CSARVSLGPQHF.

This clonotype came up many times. The rearrangement links TRBV9 to TRBJ2-3; D gene ambiguous. V was clipped by 2 bases and J by 0 bases, with 10 bases between them. Germline CDR1 SGDLS, CDR2 YYNGEE. CDR3 length: 15 residues. As DNA, the CDR3 is TGTGCCAGCAGCGTGGGGTGGGGTAGCACAGATACGCAGTATTTT. Translation gives CASSVGWGSTDTQYF.

The chain couples TRBV12-3 or TRBV12-4 to TRBJ1-1; D is uncertain. Trimming shortened V by 3 bases and J by 8 bases, and 7 bases separated the two germline ends. There are 11 residues in the CDR3. The CDR3 nucleotides read TGTGCCAGCAGTTTCGGGAACGAAGCTTTCTTT. Its translation is CASSFGNEAFF.